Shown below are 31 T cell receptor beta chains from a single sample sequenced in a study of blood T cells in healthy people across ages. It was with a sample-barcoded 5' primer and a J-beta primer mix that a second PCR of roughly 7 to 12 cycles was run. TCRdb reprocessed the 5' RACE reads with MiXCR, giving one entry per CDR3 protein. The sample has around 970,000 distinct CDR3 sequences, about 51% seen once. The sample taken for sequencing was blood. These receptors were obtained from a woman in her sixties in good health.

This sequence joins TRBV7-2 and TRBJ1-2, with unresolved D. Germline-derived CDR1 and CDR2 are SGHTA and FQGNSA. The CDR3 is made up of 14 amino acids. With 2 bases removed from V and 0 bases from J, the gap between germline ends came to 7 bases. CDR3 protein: CASSLRRTNYGYTF. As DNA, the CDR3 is TGTGCCAGCAGCTTACGGCGAACTAACTATGGCTACACCTTC.

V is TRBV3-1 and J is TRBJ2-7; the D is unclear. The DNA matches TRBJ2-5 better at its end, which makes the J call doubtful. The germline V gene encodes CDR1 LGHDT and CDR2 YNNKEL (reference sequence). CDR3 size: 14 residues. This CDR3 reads CASSQVLGSETQYF. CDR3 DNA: TGTGCCAGCAGCCAAGTTCTCGGTTCGGAGACCCAGTACTTC.

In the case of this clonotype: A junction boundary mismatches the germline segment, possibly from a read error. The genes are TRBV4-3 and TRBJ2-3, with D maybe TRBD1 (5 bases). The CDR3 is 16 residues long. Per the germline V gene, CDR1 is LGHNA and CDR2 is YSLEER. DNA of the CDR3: TGCGCCGGCAGCCAAGCCCCAGGGCGAAACACAGATACGCAGTATTTT. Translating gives CAGSQAPGRNTDTQYF.

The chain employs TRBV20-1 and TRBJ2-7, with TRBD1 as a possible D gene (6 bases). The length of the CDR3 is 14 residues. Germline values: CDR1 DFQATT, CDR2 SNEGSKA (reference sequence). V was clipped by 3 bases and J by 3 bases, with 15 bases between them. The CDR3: CSARVTGILYEQYF. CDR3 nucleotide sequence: TGCAGTGCTAGGGTCACAGGGATTCTCTACGAGCAGTACTTC.

The CDR3 here is CASRDGSGRSYEQYF. The CDR3 DNA sequence: TGTGCCTCCAGGGATGGTAGCGGGAGAAGTTACGAGCAGTACTTC. The chain links TRBV19 to TRBJ2-7; 9 bases agree with TRBD2. The germline V gene has CDR1 LNHDA and CDR2 SQIVND (reference sequence). The CDR3 is made up of 15 amino acids. V dropped 11 bases and J dropped 4; count of bases not matched to a gene: 15.

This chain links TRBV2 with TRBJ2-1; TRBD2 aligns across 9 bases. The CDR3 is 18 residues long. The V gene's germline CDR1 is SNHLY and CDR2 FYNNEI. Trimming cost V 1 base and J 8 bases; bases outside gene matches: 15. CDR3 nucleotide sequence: TGTGCCAGCAGTGAAGTGGGGGTTGGCGGGAGGGCCGAGGATGAGCAGTTCTTC. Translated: CASSEVGVGGRAEDEQFF. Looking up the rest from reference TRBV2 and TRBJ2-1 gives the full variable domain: EPEVTQTPSHQVTQMGQEVILRCVPISNHLYFYWYRQILGQKVEFLVSFYNNEISEKSEIFDDQFSVERPDGSNFTLKIRSTKLEDSAMYFCASSEVGVGGRAEDEQFFGPGTRLTVL.

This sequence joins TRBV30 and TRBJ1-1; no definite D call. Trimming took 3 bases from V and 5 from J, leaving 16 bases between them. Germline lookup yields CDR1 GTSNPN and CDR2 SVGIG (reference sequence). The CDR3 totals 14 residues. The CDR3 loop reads CAWRISLAGTEAFF. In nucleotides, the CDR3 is TGTGCCTGGAGAATTTCCCTTGCCGGTACTGAAGCTTTCTTT.

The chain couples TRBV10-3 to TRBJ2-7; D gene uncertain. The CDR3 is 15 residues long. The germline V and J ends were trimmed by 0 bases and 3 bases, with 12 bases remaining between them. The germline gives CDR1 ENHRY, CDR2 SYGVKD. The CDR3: CAISESVVKSYEQYF. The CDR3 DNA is TGTGCCATCAGTGAGTCGGTCGTCAAGAGCTACGAGCAGTACTTC.

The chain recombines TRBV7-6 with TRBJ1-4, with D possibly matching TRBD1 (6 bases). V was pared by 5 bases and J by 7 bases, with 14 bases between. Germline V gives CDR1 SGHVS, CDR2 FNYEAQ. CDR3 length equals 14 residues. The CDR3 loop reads CASSPTGWSEKLFF. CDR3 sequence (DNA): TGTGCCAGCAGCCCGACAGGTTGGAGTGAAAAACTGTTTTTT. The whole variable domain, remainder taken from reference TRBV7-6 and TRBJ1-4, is GAGVSQSPRYKVTKRGQDVALRCDPISGHVSLYWYRQALGQGPEFLTYFNYEAQQDKSGLPNDRFSAERPEGSISTLTIQRTEQRDSAMYRCASSPTGWSEKLFFGSGTQLSVL.

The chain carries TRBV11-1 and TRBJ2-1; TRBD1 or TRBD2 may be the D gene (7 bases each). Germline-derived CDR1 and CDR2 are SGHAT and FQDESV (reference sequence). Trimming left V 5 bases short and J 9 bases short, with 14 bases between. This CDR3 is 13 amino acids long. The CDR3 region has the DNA TGTGCCAGCAGCCAGGGGGTAGCGGGTGAGCAGTTCTTC. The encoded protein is CASSQGVAGEQFF.

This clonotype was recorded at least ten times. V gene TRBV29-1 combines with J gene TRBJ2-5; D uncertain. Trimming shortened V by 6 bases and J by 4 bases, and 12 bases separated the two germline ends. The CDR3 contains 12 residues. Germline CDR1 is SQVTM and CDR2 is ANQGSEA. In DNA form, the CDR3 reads TGCAGCGTCGGACGCTCGGGAGAGACCCAGTACTTC. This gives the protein CSVGRSGETQYF. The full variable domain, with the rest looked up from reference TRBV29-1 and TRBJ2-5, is SAVISQKPSRDICQRGTSLTIQCQVDSQVTMMFWYRQQPGQSLTLIATANQGSEATYESGFVIDKFPISRPNLTFSTLTVSNMSPEDSSIYLCSVGRSGETQYFGPGTRLLVL.

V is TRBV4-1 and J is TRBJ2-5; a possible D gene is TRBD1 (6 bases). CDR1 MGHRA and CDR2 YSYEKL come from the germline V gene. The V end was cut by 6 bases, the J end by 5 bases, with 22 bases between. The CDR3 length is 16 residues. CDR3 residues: CASSLRGSGTGETQYF. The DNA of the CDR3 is TGCGCCAGCAGTCTAAGGGGGTCCGGTACTGGGGAGACCCAGTACTTC.

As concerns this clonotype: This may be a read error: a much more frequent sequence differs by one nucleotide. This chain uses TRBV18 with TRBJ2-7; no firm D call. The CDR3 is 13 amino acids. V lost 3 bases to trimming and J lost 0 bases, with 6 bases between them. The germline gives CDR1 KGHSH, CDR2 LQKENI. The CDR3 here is CASSPFPSYEQYF. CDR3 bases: TGTGCCAGCTCACCGTTCCCCTCCTACGAGCAGTACTTC.

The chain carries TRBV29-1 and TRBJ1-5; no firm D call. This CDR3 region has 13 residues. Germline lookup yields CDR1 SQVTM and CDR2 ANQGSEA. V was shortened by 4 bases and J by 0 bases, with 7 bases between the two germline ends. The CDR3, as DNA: TGCAGCGTTGTGACCCATAGCAATCAGCCCCAGCATTTT. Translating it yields CSVVTHSNQPQHF.

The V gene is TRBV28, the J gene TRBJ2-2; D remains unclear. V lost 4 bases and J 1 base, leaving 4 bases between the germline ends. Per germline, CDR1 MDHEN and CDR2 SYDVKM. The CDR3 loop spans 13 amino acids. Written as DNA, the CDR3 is TGTGCCAGCAGTTGCTTGAACACCGGGGAGCTGTTTTTT. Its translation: CASSCLNTGELFF.

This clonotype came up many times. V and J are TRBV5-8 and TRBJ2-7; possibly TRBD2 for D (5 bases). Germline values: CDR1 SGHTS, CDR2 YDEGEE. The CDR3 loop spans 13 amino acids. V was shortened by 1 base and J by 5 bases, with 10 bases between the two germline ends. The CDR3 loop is CASSLLRGNEQYF. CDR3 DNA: TGTGCCAGCAGCTTGCTGAGAGGGAACGAGCAGTACTTC.

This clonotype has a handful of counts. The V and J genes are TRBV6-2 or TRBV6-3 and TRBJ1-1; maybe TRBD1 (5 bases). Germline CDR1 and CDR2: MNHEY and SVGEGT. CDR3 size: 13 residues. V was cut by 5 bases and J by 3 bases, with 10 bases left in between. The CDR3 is CASSDTGYTEAFF. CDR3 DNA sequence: TGTGCCAGCAGTGATACAGGATACACTGAAGCTTTCTTT.

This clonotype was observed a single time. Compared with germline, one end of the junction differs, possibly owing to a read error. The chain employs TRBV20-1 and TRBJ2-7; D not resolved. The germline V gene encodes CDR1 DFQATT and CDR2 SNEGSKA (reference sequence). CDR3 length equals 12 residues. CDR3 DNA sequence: TGCAGTGTTGGCAGGTCTGTCTACGAGCGGTACTTC. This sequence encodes CSVGRSVYERYF.

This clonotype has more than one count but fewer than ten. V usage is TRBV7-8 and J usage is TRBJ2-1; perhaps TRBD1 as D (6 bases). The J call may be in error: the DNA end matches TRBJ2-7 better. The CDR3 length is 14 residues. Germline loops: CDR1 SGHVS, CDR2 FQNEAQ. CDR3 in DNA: TGTGCCAGCAGCTACAGGGATACCTACAATGAGCAGTACTTC. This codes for CASSYRDTYNEQYF.

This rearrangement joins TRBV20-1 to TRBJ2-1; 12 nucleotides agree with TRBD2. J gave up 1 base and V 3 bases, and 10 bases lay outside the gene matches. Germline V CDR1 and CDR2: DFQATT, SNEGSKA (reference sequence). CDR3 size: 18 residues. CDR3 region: CSARVPGLAGKSYNEQFF. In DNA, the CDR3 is TGCAGTGCTAGGGTCCCGGGACTAGCGGGTAAATCCTACAATGAGCAGTTCTTC.

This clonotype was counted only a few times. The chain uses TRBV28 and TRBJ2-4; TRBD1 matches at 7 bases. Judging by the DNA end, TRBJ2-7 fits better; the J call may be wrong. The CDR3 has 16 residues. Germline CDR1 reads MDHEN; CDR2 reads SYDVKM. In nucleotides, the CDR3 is TGTGCCAGCAGTTTCCCACCTCACAGGGGTTCCTACGAGCAGTACTTC. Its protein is CASSFPPHRGSYEQYF.

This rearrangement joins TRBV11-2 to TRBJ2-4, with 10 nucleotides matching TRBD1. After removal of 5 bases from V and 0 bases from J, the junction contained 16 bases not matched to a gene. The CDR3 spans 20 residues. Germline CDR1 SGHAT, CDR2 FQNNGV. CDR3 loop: CASSPGPGQGPQGAKNIQYF. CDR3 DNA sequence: TGTGCCAGCAGCCCGGGTCCGGGACAGGGGCCACAGGGAGCCAAAAACATTCAGTACTTC.

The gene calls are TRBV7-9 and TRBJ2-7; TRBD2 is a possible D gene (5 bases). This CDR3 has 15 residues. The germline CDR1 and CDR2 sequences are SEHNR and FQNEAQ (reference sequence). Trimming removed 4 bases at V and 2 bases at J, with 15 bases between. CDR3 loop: CASSWTQGPAYEQYF. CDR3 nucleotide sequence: TGTGCCAGCAGCTGGACTCAAGGGCCCGCCTACGAGCAGTACTTC.

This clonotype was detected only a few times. Written as DNA, the CDR3 is TGTGCCATCAGTGAGGAGGACGAACGGCCCTCCTACGAGCAGTACTTC. This encodes CAISEEDERPSYEQYF. The chain links TRBV10-3 to TRBJ2-7; no firm D call. Between the trimmed V and J ends, which lost 2 bases and 0 bases, there was a span of 14 bases. The CDR3 sequence is 16 residues long. Germline V gives CDR1 ENHRY, CDR2 SYGVKD.

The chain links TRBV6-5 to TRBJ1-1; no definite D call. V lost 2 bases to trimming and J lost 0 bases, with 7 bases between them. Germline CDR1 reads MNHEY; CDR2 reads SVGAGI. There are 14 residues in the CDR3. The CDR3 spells CASSYARLNTEAFF. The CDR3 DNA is TGTGCCAGCAGTTACGCCAGATTGAACACTGAAGCTTTCTTT.

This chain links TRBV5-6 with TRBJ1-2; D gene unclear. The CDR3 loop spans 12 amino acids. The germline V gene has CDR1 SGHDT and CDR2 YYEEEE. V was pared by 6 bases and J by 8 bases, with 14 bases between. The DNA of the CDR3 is TGTGCCAGCAACATCAGGACTGGAGGCTACACCTTC. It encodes CASNIRTGGYTF. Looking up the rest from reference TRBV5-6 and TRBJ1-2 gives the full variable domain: DAGVTQSPTHLIKTRGQQVTLRCSPKSGHDTVSWYQQALGQGPQFIFQYYEEEERQRGNFPDRFSGHQFPNYSSELNVNALLLGDSALYLCASNIRTGGYTFGSGTRLTVV.

CDR3 bases: TGTGCCAGCAGCGCCGGGCCCTACAATGAGCAGTTCTTC. Residues: CASSAGPYNEQFF. The rearrangement uses TRBV7-2 and TRBJ2-1; no definite D call. This CDR3 has 13 amino acids. Germline V gene sequence: CDR1 SGHTA, CDR2 FQGNSA. The germline V and J ends were trimmed by 5 bases and 2 bases, with 7 bases remaining between them.

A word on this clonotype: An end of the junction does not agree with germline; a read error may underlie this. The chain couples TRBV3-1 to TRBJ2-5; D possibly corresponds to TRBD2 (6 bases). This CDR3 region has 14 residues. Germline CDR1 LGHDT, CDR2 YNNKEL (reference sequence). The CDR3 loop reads CASSLSGSQGTQYF. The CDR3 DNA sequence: TGTGCCAGCAGCCTCTCCGGGAGCCAAGGGACCCAGTACTTC.

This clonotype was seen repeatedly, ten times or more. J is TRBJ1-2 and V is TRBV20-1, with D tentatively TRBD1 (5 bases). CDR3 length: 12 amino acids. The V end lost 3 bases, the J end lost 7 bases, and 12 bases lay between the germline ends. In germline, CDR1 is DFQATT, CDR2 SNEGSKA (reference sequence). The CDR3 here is CSASVGGGGYTF. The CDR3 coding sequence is TGCAGTGCTAGCGTCGGGGGAGGTGGCTACACCTTC.

This CDR3 is CASSVLASIYTDTQYF. CDR3 bases: TGTGCCAGCAGCGTTCTAGCGTCGATCTACACAGATACGCAGTATTTT. The V and J genes are TRBV9 and TRBJ2-3, with D possibly TRBD2 on 6 matching bases. Germline V gene lookup returns CDR1 SGDLS and CDR2 YYNGEE. V shed 2 bases and J shed 2 bases, with 15 bases lying between them. The CDR3 spans 16 residues.

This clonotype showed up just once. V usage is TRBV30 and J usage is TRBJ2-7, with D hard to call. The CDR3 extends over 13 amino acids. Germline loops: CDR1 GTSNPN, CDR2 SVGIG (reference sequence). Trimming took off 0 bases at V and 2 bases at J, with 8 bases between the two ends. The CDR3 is CAWSVQVTYEQYF. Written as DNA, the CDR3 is TGTGCCTGGAGTGTACAAGTGACCTACGAGCAGTACTTC.